The 15 T cell receptor beta chains reported below all come from one sample, sequenced in a study of human T cells and chemical hapten exposure. Indicated time point: pre-sensitization, week 0. As for treatment: therapeutic diphenylcyclopropenone sensitization with weekly scalp DPC. TCRdb re-derived calls from the RACE reads in MiXCR, one entry per CDR3 protein. The sample lists about 87,000 distinct CDR3 sequences, 9.6% occurring once. This specimen consisted of whole blood, obtained in connection with sensitization to the hapten diphenylcyclopropenone (DPC). These receptors originate from a woman aged 40 to 49 with alopecia areata. Some clones in this sample may be carry-over from other donors' samples.

The chain links TRBV27 to TRBJ1-3; no reliable D call. Deletions cut 2 bases from V and 0 bases from J, with 11 bases between. Germline values: CDR1 MNHEY, CDR2 SMNVEV (reference sequence). This CDR3 is 16 amino acids long. The CDR3 protein is CASSLPAVRSGNTIYF. The CDR3 coding sequence is TGTGCCAGCAGTTTACCCGCAGTCCGCTCTGGAAACACCATATATTTT.

This clonotype has at least ten counts. The chain combines TRBV11-3 with TRBJ2-5, with 11 nucleotides matching TRBD1. The CDR3 sequence is 16 residues long. Germline loops: CDR1 SGHNT, CDR2 YENEEA. The ends lost 5 bases at V and 3 bases at J; junction bases unmatched: 8. DNA for the CDR3: TGTGCCAGCAGCGCCCGGAGGGACAGGGGGAAAGAGACCCAGTACTTC. Its translation: CASSARRDRGKETQYF.

This clonotype was detected a few times. This chain links TRBV5-4 with TRBJ2-7; possibly TRBD2 for D (5 bases). The CDR3 loop spans 13 amino acids. Trimming took 4 bases from V and 4 from J, leaving 12 bases between them. Per germline, CDR1 SGHNT and CDR2 YYREEE (reference sequence). The CDR3 loop reads CASSGGLGYEQYF. In DNA form, the CDR3 reads TGTGCCAGCAGCGGCGGGCTAGGGTACGAGCAGTACTTC.

This clonotype was recorded many times. V is TRBV9 and J is TRBJ2-7, with 10 bases fitting TRBD2. CDR3 length: 15 amino acids. V was clipped by 0 bases and J by 6 bases; unmatched bases: 6. Germline assignment: CDR1 SGDLS and CDR2 YYNGEE. The CDR3 coding sequence is TGTGCCAGCAGCGTAGGAGCGGGGGGGCCTAGCGAGCAGTACTTC. It is translated as CASSVGAGGPSEQYF.

This clonotype was seen at least ten times. The chain carries TRBV2 and TRBJ2-3; D gene ambiguous. V lost 11 bases and J 4 bases, leaving 13 bases between the germline ends. The CDR3 consists of 12 residues. CDR1 is SNHLY and CDR2 is FYNNEI in the germline V gene. CDR3 in DNA: TGTGCCCTTGGAGTGGAGTCAGATACGCAGTATTTT. This translates into CALGVESDTQYF. The full variable domain, rest sourced from reference TRBV2 and TRBJ2-3, is EPEVTQTPSHQVTQMGQEVILRCVPISNHLYFYWYRQILGQKVEFLVSFYNNEISEKSEIFDDQFSVERPDGSNFTLKIRSTKLEDSAMYFCALGVESDTQYFGPGTRLTVL.

This clonotype showed up many times. The rearrangement links TRBV2 to TRBJ2-3; the D gene could be TRBD1 or TRBD2 (7 bases each). The germline V gene encodes CDR1 SNHLY and CDR2 FYNNEI. Trimming took off 6 bases at V and 3 bases at J, with 13 bases between the two ends. The CDR3 has 14 amino acids. Here the CDR3 DNA reads TGTGCCAGCAGGAACAGGGGAGGGACAGATACGCAGTATTTT. Its protein product is CASRNRGGTDTQYF.

This clonotype appeared many times. The chain employs TRBV7-9 and TRBJ1-1; D gene unclear. Trimming removed 2 bases from V and 5 bases from J, with 9 bases in between. The germline CDR1 and CDR2 sequences are SEHNR and FQNEAQ (reference sequence). The CDR3 contains 13 residues. The CDR3 protein is CASSLPSLTEAFF. DNA of the CDR3: TGTGCCAGCAGCTTACCATCGTTGACTGAAGCTTTCTTT.

The table lists this clonotype with a few counts. The V and J genes are TRBV28 and TRBJ1-1; TRBD1 agrees at 12 bases. This CDR3 is built from 13 residues. V was clipped by 4 bases and J by 9 bases; unmatched bases: 3. Germline CDR1 is MDHEN and CDR2 is SYDVKM. This CDR3 is CASSSGTGGKAFF. DNA for the CDR3: TGTGCCAGCAGTTCTGGGACAGGGGGCAAAGCTTTCTTT.

The sample holds many counts of this clonotype. The V call is TRBV2, the J call TRBJ2-5; 12 nucleotides align to TRBD2. There are 16 residues in the CDR3. The junction had 13 bases not matched to a gene; V was cut back by 10 bases and J by 4 bases. In germline, CDR1 is SNHLY, CDR2 FYNNEI. The CDR3 nucleotides read TGTGCCACCCGCCCGACTAGCGGGGGCCGGTCAGAGACCCAGTACTTC. Its protein product is CATRPTSGGRSETQYF.

This clonotype was found a few times. The V and J genes are TRBV11-2 and TRBJ2-1; TRBD1 agrees at 9 bases. Per the germline V gene, CDR1 is SGHAT and CDR2 is FQNNGV. The CDR3 extends over 19 amino acids. The ends lost 6 bases at V and 3 bases at J; junction bases unmatched: 18. In DNA, the CDR3 is TGTGCCAGCAGAATCATCACTGGGACAGGGATAGACCGCTACAATGAGCAGTTCTTC. Protein: CASRIITGTGIDRYNEQFF. Combining the CDR3 with reference TRBV11-2 and TRBJ2-1 gives the whole variable domain EAGVAQSPRYKIIEKRQSVAFWCNPISGHATLYWYQQILGQGPKLLIQFQNNGVVDDSQLPKDRFSAERLKGVDSTLKIQPAKLEDSAVYLCASRIITGTGIDRYNEQFFGPGTRLTVL.

This clonotype was seen just once. A read error is possible here, since a much larger clone lies one base away. V gene TRBV9 combines with J gene TRBJ2-5; weak D call: TRBD2 (7 bases). The CDR3 spans 15 residues. Germline V gives CDR1 SGDLS, CDR2 YYNGEE. CDR3 DNA: TGTGCCAGCAGCCCGAGGGGGGGATACCAAGAGACCCCGTACTTC. Its protein product is CASSPRGGYQETPYF.

Concerning this clonotype: It may be a read error: a sequence one base away is much more abundant. The chain links TRBV5-1 to TRBJ1-1; TRBD1 matches 8 bases. This CDR3 region has 12 residues. Germline V lookup: CDR1 SGHRS, CDR2 YFSETQ. The CDR3 nucleotides read TGCGCCTGCAGCTTGGGACAGGAGGTAGCTTTCTTT. Translated: CACSLGQEVAFF.

The CDR3, as DNA: TGCGCCAGCAGCCACCAAGGGGGCGCGGACACCGGGGAGCTGTTTTTT. Protein sequence: CASSHQGGADTGELFF. The chain employs TRBV4-1 and TRBJ2-2; 7 bases match TRBD1. V shed 3 bases and J 3 bases; nucleotides not matched to a gene: 7. The CDR3 length is 16 residues. CDR1 and CDR2 (germline): MGHRA, YSYEKL.

This clonotype has ten or more counts. The gene calls are TRBV5-1 and TRBJ2-4; D gene ambiguous. With 0 bases removed from V and 0 bases from J, the gap between germline ends came to 10 bases. Germline V gene lookup returns CDR1 SGHRS and CDR2 YFSETQ. This CDR3 region has 16 residues. The CDR3 loop reads CASSLGQEVAKNIQYF. CDR3 sequence (DNA): TGCGCCAGCAGCTTGGGCCAGGAAGTAGCCAAAAACATTCAGTACTTC.

This clonotype was seen many times. The genes are TRBV4-3 and TRBJ2-7; the D gene is possibly TRBD1 (6 bases). This CDR3 contains 16 residues. Between the trimmed V and J ends, which lost 0 bases and 3 bases, there was a span of 15 bases. Germline assignment: CDR1 LGHNA and CDR2 YSLEER. CDR3: CASSQDQAGAHYEQYF. In DNA form, the CDR3 reads TGCGCCAGCAGCCAAGATCAAGCAGGGGCCCACTACGAGCAGTACTTC.